The text below deals with one T cell receptor beta chain. Regarding time point: pretreatment peripheral blood. Each patient supplied 1 to 8 pretreatment and on-treatment samples. The data were obtained in a study of PD-L1 blockade in urothelial cancer. The repertoire was sequenced with immunoSEQ multiplex PCR; TCRdb's copy has only in-frame clones and lacks some. The data contain tens of thousands of clones, about 80% of them singletons. Trimming at V came to 5 bases and at J to 5 bases, leaving 11 bases not matched to a gene. The CDR3 sequence is 17 residues long. Germline V gives CDR1 SGHVS, CDR2 FNYEAQ.

The chain links TRBV7-6 to TRBJ2-3; 12 nucleotides align to TRBD2. The TCR originated in a man aged 50 to 59 with urothelial cancer. Sample: PBMCs, taken around atezolizumab (anti-PD-L1) treatment. CDR3 amino acids: CASSPNLAGGPIDTQYF. As DNA, the CDR3 is TGTGCCAGCAGCCCGAATCTAGCGGGAGGGCCGATAGATACGCAGTATTTT.